The clone carrying this T cell receptor beta chain was counted between two and nine times. The antigen is not known. These data belong to a study of regulatory T cells in long-lasting Graves disease. Study results and caveats: The study found TRBV28, TRBJ1-2 and TRBJ2-5 favored in persistent disease. The study found persistent patients shared more public clonotypes (fewer than 3,000) than new patients (about 890).

Documented time point: persistent/refractory GD, antithyroid drugs over 5 years with positive TRAb. PBMC RNA was the source of the TCR library. The guidelines of the American Thyroid Association were the basis for diagnosing Graves' disease. Recruitment took place at an endocrinology department in Xi'an, China. According to the study, TCR beta libraries were built with iRepertoire HTBI primers and CDR3-region Arm-PCR. MiXCR, applied by TCRdb to the multiplex PCR reads, yields one record per CDR3 protein. Altogether roughly 400,000 distinct CDR3 sequences are present, less than 25% being singletons, with the ten largest covering less than 25%. The CDR3 totals 15 residues. Germline assignment: CDR1 SQVTM and CDR2 ANQGSEA. The trim removed 4 bases at V and 0 bases at J, leaving 8 bases unmatched.

The sequenced sample was peripheral blood mononuclear cells (PBMCs), obtained when the disease was refractory, from a patient treated with antithyroid drugs. The rearrangement joins TRBV29-1 to TRBJ2-7; TRBD2 matches at 8 bases. The clonotype originates from a female donor with Graves disease. The CDR3 spells CSVVSGSQSSYEQYF. The CDR3 nucleotides are TGCAGCGTTGTCAGCGGGAGTCAGTCCTCCTACGAGCAGTACTTC.